These T cell receptor beta chains were read from a single sample in a study of blood T cell repertoires in COVID-19. Produced via immunoSEQ multiplex PCR; TCRdb's table is partial and in-frame only. The data hold 160,000 or so clones, with approximately 82% observed a single time. The material sequenced was peripheral blood. The receptor source for this set is a woman aged 45 to 65 with acute or convalescent COVID-19. Each CDR3 is given without its conserved first and last residue. Only part of the rows carry a size: once, few, many, or a class if the clone is expanded.

V gene: TRBV2
J gene: TRBJ2-7
clone size: -
CDR3 length: 10
CDR3 protein: ASRGGAYEQY

V gene: TRBV5-5
J gene: TRBJ2-3
clone size: once
CDR3 length: 12
CDR3 protein: ASSPPGPGDTQY

V gene: TRBV7-2
J gene: TRBJ2-1
clone size: few
CDR3 length: 15
CDR3 protein: ASSLRIGTSGNNEQF

V gene: TRBV24-1
J gene: TRBJ1-1
clone size: -
CDR3 length: 16
CDR3 protein: ATSDLTGDRGRRTEAF

V gene: TRBV5-8
J gene: TRBJ1-6
clone size: -
CDR3 length: 11
CDR3 protein: ASNPQNNSPLH

V gene: TRBV5-6
J gene: TRBJ1-2
clone size: -
CDR3 length: 12
CDR3 protein: ASSSGQTNYGYT

V gene: TRBV5-1
J gene: TRBJ2-7
clone size: -
CDR3 length: 13
CDR3 protein: ASSGGTGFSEEQY

V gene: TRBV12-3/TRBV12-4
J gene: TRBJ2-7
clone size: -
CDR3 length: 9
CDR3 protein: ASSRLYEQY

V gene: TRBV25-1
J gene: TRBJ2-2
clone size: -
CDR3 length: 12
CDR3 protein: ASTSASGTGELF

V gene: TRBV6-2/TRBV6-3
J gene: TRBJ2-5
clone size: -
CDR3 length: 12
CDR3 protein: ASSGSGGMETQY

V gene: TRBV4-3
J gene: TRBJ2-7
clone size: once
CDR3 length: 14
CDR3 protein: ASSQDWGRGISEQY

V gene: TRBV7-9
J gene: TRBJ1-6
clone size: -
CDR3 length: 12
CDR3 protein: ASSRARGDSPLH

V gene: TRBV6-2/TRBV6-3
J gene: TRBJ1-5
clone size: few
CDR3 length: 15
CDR3 protein: ASSYLNTGESNQPQH

V gene: TRBV7-2
J gene: TRBJ1-6
clone size: few
CDR3 length: 12
CDR3 protein: ASSLTGQGSPLH

V gene: TRBV4-2
J gene: TRBJ2-7
clone size: once
CDR3 length: 14
CDR3 protein: ASSQPTGTRPYEQY

V gene: TRBV12-3/TRBV12-4
J gene: TRBJ1-2
clone size: once
CDR3 length: 11
CDR3 protein: ASSLLGGYGYT

V gene: TRBV7-2
J gene: TRBJ2-1
clone size: few
CDR3 length: 15
CDR3 protein: ASSRTRGQGRYNEQF

V gene: TRBV18
J gene: TRBJ1-4
clone size: -
CDR3 length: 10
CDR3 protein: ASRGPGEKLF

V gene: TRBV19
J gene: TRBJ1-4
clone size: -
CDR3 length: 15
CDR3 protein: ASSIRNRQTTNEKLF

V gene: TRBV15
J gene: TRBJ2-2
clone size: -
CDR3 length: 15
CDR3 protein: ATSRGSGRGFAGELF

V gene: TRBV5-1
J gene: TRBJ2-5
clone size: -
CDR3 length: 11
CDR3 protein: ASSTYEEETQY

V gene: TRBV9
J gene: TRBJ2-5
clone size: -
CDR3 length: 13
CDR3 protein: ASSVGASRIETQY

V gene: TRBV27
J gene: TRBJ1-5
clone size: few
CDR3 length: 12
CDR3 protein: ASSEDSRNQPQH

V gene: TRBV5-4
J gene: TRBJ2-5
clone size: -
CDR3 length: 10
CDR3 protein: AAKGAGETQY

V gene: TRBV9
J gene: TRBJ2-5
clone size: -
CDR3 length: 14
CDR3 protein: ASSGGRALLGETQY

V gene: TRBV6-4
J gene: TRBJ2-3
clone size: few
CDR3 length: 13
CDR3 protein: ASSPGTGSTDTQY

V gene: TRBV18
J gene: TRBJ1-5
clone size: -
CDR3 length: 13
CDR3 protein: ASSPQGASNQPQH

V gene: TRBV5-1
J gene: TRBJ1-2
clone size: -
CDR3 length: 16
CDR3 protein: ASSLSGHSPTSNYGYT

V gene: TRBV7-9
J gene: TRBJ2-1
clone size: -
CDR3 length: 11
CDR3 protein: ASSSSPYNEQF

V gene: TRBV18
J gene: TRBJ1-6
clone size: -
CDR3 length: 12
CDR3 protein: ASSTGTYSSPLH

V gene: TRBV27
J gene: TRBJ2-5
clone size: -
CDR3 length: 12
CDR3 protein: ASRGLAVQETQY

V gene: TRBV5-1
J gene: TRBJ1-4
clone size: once
CDR3 length: 14
CDR3 protein: ASSLVPLGANEKLF

V gene: TRBV27
J gene: TRBJ2-7
clone size: -
CDR3 length: 13
CDR3 protein: ASSYDRVVTYEQY

V gene: TRBV28
J gene: TRBJ2-1
clone size: -
CDR3 length: 12
CDR3 protein: ASSFSNRVNEQF

V gene: TRBV10-3
J gene: TRBJ1-6
clone size: few
CDR3 length: 13
CDR3 protein: AISEQGPRGSPLH

V gene: TRBV14
J gene: TRBJ2-3
clone size: few
CDR3 length: 14
CDR3 protein: ASSQSSGGFTDTQY

V gene: TRBV4-2
J gene: TRBJ2-2
clone size: once
CDR3 length: 15
CDR3 protein: ASSPEAGGANTGELF

V gene: TRBV7-9
J gene: TRBJ2-5
clone size: -
CDR3 length: 12
CDR3 protein: ASKWGQGGETQY

V gene: TRBV4-1
J gene: TRBJ1-5
clone size: -
CDR3 length: 14
CDR3 protein: ASSPGQGARGQPQH

V gene: TRBV7-3
J gene: TRBJ2-3
clone size: once
CDR3 length: 15
CDR3 protein: ASSHPQGTPSTDTQY

V gene: TRBV20-1
J gene: TRBJ2-5
clone size: -
CDR3 length: 11
CDR3 protein: SASPPPRETQY

V gene: TRBV5-8
J gene: TRBJ2-1
clone size: few
CDR3 length: 14
CDR3 protein: ASSSGLAGSGDEQF

V gene: TRBV5-5
J gene: TRBJ1-1
clone size: -
CDR3 length: 12
CDR3 protein: ASSKGQENTEAF

V gene: TRBV10-3
J gene: TRBJ2-3
clone size: -
CDR3 length: 12
CDR3 protein: AISAGARADTQY

V gene: TRBV5-4
J gene: TRBJ2-3
clone size: few
CDR3 length: 13
CDR3 protein: ASNEPGSYKDTQY

V gene: TRBV29-1
J gene: TRBJ1-5
clone size: -
CDR3 length: 12
CDR3 protein: SVLGGAGNQPQH

V gene: TRBV7-2
J gene: TRBJ1-2
clone size: -
CDR3 length: 11
CDR3 protein: ASSLLTSGGYT

V gene: TRBV20-1
J gene: TRBJ1-5
clone size: -
CDR3 length: 13
CDR3 protein: SAGDRRQGGQPQH